Included here is one T cell receptor beta chain sequence, with context. This specimen belongs to a study of control samples from healthy donors and cancer patients. Some clones are missing from TCRdb's copy, which holds only in-frame ones; the method was immunoSEQ multiplex PCR. The sample shows 89,000 or so clones, 70% to 90% of them seen only once. This clonotype was obtained from a man aged 50-60 years in good health. Sequences were obtained from blood.

This CDR3 reads CASSQGAGTQYF. Here the CDR3 DNA reads TGCGCCAGCAGCCAGGGGGCAGGTACGCAGTATTTT. This chain joins TRBV4-1 and TRBJ2-3; TRBD1 is a possible D gene (6 bases). This CDR3 is 12 amino acids long. V lost 3 bases and J 8 bases, leaving 9 bases between the germline ends. Germline V gives CDR1 MGHRA, CDR2 YSYEKL.